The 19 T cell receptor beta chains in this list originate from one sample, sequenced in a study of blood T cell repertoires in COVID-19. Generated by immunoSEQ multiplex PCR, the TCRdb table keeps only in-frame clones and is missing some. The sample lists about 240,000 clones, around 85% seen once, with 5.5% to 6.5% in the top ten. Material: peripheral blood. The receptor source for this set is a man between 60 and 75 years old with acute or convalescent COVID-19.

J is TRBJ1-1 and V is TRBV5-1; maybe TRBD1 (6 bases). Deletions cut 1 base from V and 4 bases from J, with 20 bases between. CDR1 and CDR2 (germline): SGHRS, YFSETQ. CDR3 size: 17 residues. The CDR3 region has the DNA TGCGCCAGCAGCTTGTTCACAGGGAACGGATCCCCCACTGAAGCTTTCTTT. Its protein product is CASSLFTGNGSPTEAFF.

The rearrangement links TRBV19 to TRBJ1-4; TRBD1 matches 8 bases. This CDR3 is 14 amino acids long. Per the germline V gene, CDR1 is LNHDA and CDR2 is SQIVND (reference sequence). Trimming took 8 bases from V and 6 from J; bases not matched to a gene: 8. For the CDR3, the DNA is TGTGCCAGTCGTCAGACAGGGGCCTATGAAAAACTGTTTTTT. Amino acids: CASRQTGAYEKLFF. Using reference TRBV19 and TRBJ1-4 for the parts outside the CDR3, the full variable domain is DGGITQSPKYLFRKEGQNVTLSCEQNLNHDAMYWYRQDPGQGLRLIYYSQIVNDFQKGDIAEGYSVSREKKESFPLTVTSAQKNPTAFYLCASRQTGAYEKLFFGSGTQLSVL.

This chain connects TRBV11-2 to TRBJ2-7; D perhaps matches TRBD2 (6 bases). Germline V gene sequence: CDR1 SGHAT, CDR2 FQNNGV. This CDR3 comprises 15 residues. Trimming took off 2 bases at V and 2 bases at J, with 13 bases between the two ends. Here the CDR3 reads CASSLNRGGPYEQYF. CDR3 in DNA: TGTGCCAGCAGCTTAAATCGGGGAGGCCCCTACGAGCAGTACTTC. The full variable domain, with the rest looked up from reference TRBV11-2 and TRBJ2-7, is EAGVAQSPRYKIIEKRQSVAFWCNPISGHATLYWYQQILGQGPKLLIQFQNNGVVDDSQLPKDRFSAERLKGVDSTLKIQPAKLEDSAVYLCASSLNRGGPYEQYFGPGTRLTVT.

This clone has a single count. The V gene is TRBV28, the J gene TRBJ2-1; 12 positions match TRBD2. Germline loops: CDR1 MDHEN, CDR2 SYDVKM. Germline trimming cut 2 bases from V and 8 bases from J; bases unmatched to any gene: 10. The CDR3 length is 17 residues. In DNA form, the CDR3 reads TGTGCCAGCAGTTTACTCATACTAGCGGGAGGTCTCCATGAGCAGTTCTTC. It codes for CASSLLILAGGLHEQFF.

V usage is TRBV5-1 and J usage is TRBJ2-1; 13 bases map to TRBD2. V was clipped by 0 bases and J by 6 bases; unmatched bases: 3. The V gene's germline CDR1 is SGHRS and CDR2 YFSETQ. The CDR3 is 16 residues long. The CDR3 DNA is TGCGCCAGCAGCTTGGTCGGACTAGCGGGAGTCAATGAGCAGTTCTTC. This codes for CASSLVGLAGVNEQFF.

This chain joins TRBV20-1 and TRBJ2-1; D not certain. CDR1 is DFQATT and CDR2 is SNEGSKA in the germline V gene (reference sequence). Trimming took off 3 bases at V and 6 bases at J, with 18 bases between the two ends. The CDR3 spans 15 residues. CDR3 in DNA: TGCAGTGCTAGTTTGGTCGTTGGGCCCAGCAATGAGCAGTTCTTC. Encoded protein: CSASLVVGPSNEQFF.

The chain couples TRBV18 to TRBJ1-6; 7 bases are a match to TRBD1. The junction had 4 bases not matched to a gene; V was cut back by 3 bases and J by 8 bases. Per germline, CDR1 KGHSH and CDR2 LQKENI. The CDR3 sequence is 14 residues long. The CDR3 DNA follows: TGTGCCAGCTCACCTCGCCAGGGGGATTCACCCCTCCACTTT. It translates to CASSPRQGDSPLHF.

The CDR3 loop is CASSLGLAATDTQYF. CDR3 nucleotides: TGTGCCAGCAGTTTGGGACTAGCGGCCACAGATACGCAGTATTTT. This sequence joins TRBV28 and TRBJ2-3, with 11 bases that match TRBD2. This CDR3 comprises 15 residues. J gave up 2 bases and V 3 bases, and 1 base lay outside the gene matches. Germline V gene lookup returns CDR1 MDHEN and CDR2 SYDVKM.

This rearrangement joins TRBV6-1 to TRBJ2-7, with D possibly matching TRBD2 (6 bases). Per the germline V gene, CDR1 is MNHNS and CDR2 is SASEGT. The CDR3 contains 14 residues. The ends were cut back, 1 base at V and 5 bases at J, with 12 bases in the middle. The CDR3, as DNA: TGTGCCAGCAGTGAAGGCGGGGAGCTCGACGAGCAGTACTTC. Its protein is CASSEGGELDEQYF.

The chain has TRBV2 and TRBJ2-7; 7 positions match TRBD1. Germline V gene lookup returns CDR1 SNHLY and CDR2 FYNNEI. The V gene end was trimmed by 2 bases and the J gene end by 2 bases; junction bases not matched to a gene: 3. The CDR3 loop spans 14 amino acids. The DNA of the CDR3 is TGTGCCAGCAGTGAAAGAGGGGGCCCCTACGAGCAGTACTTC. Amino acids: CASSERGGPYEQYF.

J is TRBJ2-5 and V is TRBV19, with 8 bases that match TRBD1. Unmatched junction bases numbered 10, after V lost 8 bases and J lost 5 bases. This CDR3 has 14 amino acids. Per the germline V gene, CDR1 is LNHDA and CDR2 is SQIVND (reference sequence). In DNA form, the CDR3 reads TGTGCCAGTTCCGGGACAGGTGAGGGGGAGACCCAGTACTTC. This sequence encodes CASSGTGEGETQYF.

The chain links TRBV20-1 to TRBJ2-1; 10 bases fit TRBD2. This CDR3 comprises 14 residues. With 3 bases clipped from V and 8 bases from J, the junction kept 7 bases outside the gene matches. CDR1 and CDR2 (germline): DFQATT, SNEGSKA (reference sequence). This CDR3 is CSASTLAGGHEQFF. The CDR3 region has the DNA TGCAGTGCTAGTACGTTAGCGGGAGGTCATGAGCAGTTCTTC.

Here the CDR3 DNA reads TGTGCCAGCAGCCGACAGGGGGTCAAGTGGAATGAGCAGTTCTTC. This encodes CASSRQGVKWNEQFF. The chain carries TRBV6-2 or TRBV6-3 and TRBJ2-1, with 9 nucleotides matching TRBD1. Germline trimming cut 6 bases from V and 7 bases from J; bases unmatched to any gene: 10. Looked up from germline, CDR1 is MNHEY and CDR2 is SVGEGT. The CDR3 totals 15 residues.

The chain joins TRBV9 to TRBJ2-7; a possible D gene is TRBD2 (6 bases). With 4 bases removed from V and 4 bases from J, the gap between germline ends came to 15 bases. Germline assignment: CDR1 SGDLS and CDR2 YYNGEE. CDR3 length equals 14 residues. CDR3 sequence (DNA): TGTGCCAGCAGCACCTGGGACTCCGGTTACGAGCAGTACTTC. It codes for CASSTWDSGYEQYF.

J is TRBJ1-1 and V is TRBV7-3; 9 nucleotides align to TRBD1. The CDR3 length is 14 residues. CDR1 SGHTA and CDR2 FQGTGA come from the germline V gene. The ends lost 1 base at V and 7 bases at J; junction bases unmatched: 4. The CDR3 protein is CASSLSPGQGEAFF. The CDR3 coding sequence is TGTGCCAGCAGCTTAAGCCCGGGACAGGGTGAAGCTTTCTTT. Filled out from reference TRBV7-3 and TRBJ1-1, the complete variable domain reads GAGVSQTPSNKVTEKGKYVELRCDPISGHTALYWYRQSLGQGPEFLIYFQGTGAADDSGLPNDRFFAVRPEGSVSTLKIQRTERGDSAVYLCASSLSPGQGEAFFGQGTRLTVV.

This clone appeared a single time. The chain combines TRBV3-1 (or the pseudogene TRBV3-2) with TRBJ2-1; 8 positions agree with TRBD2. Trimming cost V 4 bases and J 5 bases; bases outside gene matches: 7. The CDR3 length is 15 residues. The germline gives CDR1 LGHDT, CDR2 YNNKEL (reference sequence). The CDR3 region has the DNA TGTGCCAGCAGCCCCGGGACTAGGGTGAACAATGAGCAGTTCTTC. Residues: CASSPGTRVNNEQFF.

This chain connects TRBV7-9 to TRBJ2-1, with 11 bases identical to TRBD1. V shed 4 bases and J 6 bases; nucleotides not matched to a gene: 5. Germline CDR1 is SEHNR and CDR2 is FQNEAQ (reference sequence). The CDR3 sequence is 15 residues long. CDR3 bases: TGTGCCAGCAGCTGGGGACAGGGGGAAGGCAATGAGCAGTTCTTC. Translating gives CASSWGQGEGNEQFF.

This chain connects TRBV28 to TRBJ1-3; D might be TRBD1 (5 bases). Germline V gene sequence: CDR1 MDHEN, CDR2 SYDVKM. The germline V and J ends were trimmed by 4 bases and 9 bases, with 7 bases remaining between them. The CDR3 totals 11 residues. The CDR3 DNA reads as TGTGCCAGCAGTTCCAGGGCCACCATATATTTT. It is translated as CASSSRATIYF.

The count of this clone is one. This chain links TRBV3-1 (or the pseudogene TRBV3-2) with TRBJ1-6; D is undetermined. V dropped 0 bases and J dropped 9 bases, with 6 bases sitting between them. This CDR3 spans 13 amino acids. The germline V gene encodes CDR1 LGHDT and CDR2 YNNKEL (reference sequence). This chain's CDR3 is CASSQDWSSPLHF. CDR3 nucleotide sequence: TGTGCCAGCAGCCAAGATTGGAGTTCACCCCTCCACTTT.